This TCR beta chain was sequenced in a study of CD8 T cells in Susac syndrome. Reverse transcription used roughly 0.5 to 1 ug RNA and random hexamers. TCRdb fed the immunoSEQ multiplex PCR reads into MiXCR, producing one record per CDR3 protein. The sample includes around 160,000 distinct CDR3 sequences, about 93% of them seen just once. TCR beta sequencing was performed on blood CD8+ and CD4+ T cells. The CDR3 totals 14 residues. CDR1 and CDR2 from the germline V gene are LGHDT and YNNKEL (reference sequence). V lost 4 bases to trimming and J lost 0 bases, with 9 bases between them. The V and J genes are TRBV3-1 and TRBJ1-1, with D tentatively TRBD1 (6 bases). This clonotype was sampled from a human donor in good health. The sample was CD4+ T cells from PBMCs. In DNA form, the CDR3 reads TGTGCCAGCAGCCTTGGGGGCTTGAACACTGAAGCTTTCTTT. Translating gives CASSLGGLNTEAFF. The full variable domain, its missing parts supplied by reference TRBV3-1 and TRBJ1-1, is DTAVSQTPKYLVTQMGNDKSIKCEQNLGHDTMYWYKQDSKKFLKIMFSYNNKELIINETVPNRFSPKSPDKAHLNLHINSLELGDSAVYFCASSLGGLNTEAFFGQGTRLTVV.